This TCR beta chain was captured in a study of blood T cell repertoires in COVID-19. Study background: The United States, Italy and Spain provided the acute and convalescent COVID-19 samples. Nucleic acid was either cDNA or gDNA, and it came from T cells, B-cell-depleted T cells, or PBMCs.

As processed by the authors: Reference gene primer amplification yielded estimated nucleated cell counts. Sequencing was performed with immunoSEQ multiplex PCR; in TCRdb, only in-frame clones are kept and a portion is missing. The V and J calls and clone size come from that table; D and trimming were worked out from the DNA. The sample holds about 130,000 clones, more than 85% seen once. A Seattle source enrolled patients during active infection and followed them longitudinally. The sequenced sample consisted of peripheral blood. The TCR originated in a man aged 45-60 years with COVID-19, enrolled during active disease.

The CDR3 loop reads CASSIRGVNQPQHF. The CDR3 region has the DNA TGTGCCAGTAGTATACGGGGAGTCAATCAGCCCCAGCATTTT. This sequence joins TRBV19 and TRBJ1-5, with D hard to call. V lost 2 bases and J 3 bases, leaving 8 bases between the germline ends. Germline lookup yields CDR1 LNHDA and CDR2 SQIVND (reference sequence). This CDR3 has 14 amino acids. Supplemented by reference TRBV19 and TRBJ1-5, the full variable domain reads DGGITQSPKYLFRKEGQNVTLSCEQNLNHDAMYWYRQDPGQGLRLIYYSQIVNDFQKGDIAEGYSVSREKKESFPLTVTSAQKNPTAFYLCASSIRGVNQPQHFGDGTRLSIL.